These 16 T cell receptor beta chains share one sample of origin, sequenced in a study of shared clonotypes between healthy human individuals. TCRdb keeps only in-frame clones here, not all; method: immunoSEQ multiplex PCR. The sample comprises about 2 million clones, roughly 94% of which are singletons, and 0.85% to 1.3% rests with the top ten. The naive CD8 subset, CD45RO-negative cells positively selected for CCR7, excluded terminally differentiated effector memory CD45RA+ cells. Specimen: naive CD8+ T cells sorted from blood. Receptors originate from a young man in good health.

CDR3 loop: CASSLSSTGKETQYF. CDR3 in DNA: TGTGCCAGCAGCCTTTCCTCAACAGGGAAAGAGACCCAGTACTTC. This chain uses TRBV7-6 with TRBJ2-5; perhaps TRBD1 as D (6 bases). CDR3 length: 15 residues. Germline V lookup: CDR1 SGHVS, CDR2 FNYEAQ. V lost 5 bases and J lost 3, with 16 bases in between. Together with reference TRBV7-6 and TRBJ2-5, the CDR3 gives the full variable domain: GAGVSQSPRYKVTKRGQDVALRCDPISGHVSLYWYRQALGQGPEFLTYFNYEAQQDKSGLPNDRFSAERPEGSISTLTIQRTEQRDSAMYRCASSLSSTGKETQYFGPGTRLLVL.

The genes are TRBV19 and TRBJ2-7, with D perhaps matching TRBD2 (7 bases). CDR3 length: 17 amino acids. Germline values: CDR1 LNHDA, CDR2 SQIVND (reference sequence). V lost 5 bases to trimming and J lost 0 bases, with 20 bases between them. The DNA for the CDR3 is TGTGCCAGTAGTTCGCGACTAGAGGGGGGGAGCTCCTACGAGCAGTACTTC. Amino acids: CASSSRLEGGSSYEQYF.

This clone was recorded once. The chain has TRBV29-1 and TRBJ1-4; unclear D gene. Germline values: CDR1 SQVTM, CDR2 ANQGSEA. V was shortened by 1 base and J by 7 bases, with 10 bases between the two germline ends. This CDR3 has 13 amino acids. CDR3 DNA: TGCAGCGTTGAAGGGCCCTACGGTGAAAAACTGTTTTTT. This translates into CSVEGPYGEKLFF.

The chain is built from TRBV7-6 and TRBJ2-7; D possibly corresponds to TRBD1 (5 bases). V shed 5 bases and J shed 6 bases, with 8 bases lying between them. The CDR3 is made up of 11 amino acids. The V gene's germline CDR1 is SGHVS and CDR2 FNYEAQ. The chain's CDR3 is CASSPGIEQYF. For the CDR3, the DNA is TGTGCCAGCAGCCCAGGGATCGAGCAGTACTTC.

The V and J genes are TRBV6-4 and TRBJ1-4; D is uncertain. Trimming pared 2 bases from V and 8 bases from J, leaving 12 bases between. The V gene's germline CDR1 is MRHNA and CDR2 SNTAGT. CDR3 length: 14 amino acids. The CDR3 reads CASSDEGLREKLFF. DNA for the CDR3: TGTGCCAGCAGTGACGAGGGATTACGCGAAAAACTGTTTTTT.

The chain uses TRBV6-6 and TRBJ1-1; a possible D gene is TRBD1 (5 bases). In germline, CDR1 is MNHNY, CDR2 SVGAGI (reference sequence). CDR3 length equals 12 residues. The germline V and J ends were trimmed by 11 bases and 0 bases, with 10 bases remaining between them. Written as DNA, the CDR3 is TGTGCCCTGGGACGGCTGAACACTGAAGCTTTCTTT. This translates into CALGRLNTEAFF.

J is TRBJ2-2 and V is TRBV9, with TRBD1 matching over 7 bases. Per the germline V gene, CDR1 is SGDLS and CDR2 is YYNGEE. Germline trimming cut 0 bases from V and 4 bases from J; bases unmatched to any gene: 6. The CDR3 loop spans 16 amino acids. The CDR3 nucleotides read TGTGCCAGCAGCGTAGAGTCAGGGGGTACCACCGGGGAGCTGTTTTTT. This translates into CASSVESGGTTGELFF.

This CDR3 is CASSLSGGAPGELFF. For the CDR3, the DNA is TGTGCCAGCAGTCTCAGCGGGGGGGCCCCCGGGGAGCTGTTTTTT. The rearrangement uses TRBV27 and TRBJ2-2; 10 positions match TRBD2. Per the germline V gene, CDR1 is MNHEY and CDR2 is SMNVEV (reference sequence). With V trimmed by 5 bases and J by 6 bases, 6 bases remained unmatched. The length of the CDR3 is 15 residues.

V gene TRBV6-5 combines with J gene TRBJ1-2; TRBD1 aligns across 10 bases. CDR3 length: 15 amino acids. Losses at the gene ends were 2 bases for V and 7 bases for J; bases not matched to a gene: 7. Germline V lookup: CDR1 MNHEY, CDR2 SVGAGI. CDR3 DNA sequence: TGTGCCAGCAGTTACGGACAGGGGGATTGGAGTGGCTACACCTTC. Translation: CASSYGQGDWSGYTF.

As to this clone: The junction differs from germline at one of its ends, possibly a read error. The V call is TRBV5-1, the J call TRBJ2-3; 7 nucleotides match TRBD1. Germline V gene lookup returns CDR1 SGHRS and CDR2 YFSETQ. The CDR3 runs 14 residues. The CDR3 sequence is CATSRDRLTDTQYF. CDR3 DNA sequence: TGCGCCACCAGCCGGGACAGACTCACAGATACGCAGTATTTT. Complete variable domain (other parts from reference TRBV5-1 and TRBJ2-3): KAGVTQTPRYLIKTRGQQVTLSCSPISGHRSVSWYQQTPGQGLQFLFEYFSETQRNKGNFPGRFSGRQFSNSRSEMNVSTLELGDSALYLCATSRDRLTDTQYFGPGTRLTVL.

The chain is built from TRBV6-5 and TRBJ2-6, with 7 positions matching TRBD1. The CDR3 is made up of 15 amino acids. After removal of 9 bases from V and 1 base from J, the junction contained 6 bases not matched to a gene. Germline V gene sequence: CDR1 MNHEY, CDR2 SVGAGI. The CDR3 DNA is TGTGCCAGTACAGGGGACCTTTCTGGGGCCAACGTCCTGACTTTC. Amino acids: CASTGDLSGANVLTF.

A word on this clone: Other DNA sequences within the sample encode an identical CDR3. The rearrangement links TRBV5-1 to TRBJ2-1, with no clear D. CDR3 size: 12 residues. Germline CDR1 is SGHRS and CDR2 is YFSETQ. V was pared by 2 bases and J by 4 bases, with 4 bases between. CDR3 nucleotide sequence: TGCGCCAGCAGCTTTGGTTACAATGAGCAGTTCTTC. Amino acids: CASSFGYNEQFF.

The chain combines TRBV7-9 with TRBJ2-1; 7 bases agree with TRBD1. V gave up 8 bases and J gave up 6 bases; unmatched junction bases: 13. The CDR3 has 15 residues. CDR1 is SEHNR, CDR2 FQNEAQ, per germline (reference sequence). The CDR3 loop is CASVSEDRIPNEQFF. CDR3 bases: TGTGCCAGCGTCTCCGAGGACAGGATTCCCAATGAGCAGTTCTTC.

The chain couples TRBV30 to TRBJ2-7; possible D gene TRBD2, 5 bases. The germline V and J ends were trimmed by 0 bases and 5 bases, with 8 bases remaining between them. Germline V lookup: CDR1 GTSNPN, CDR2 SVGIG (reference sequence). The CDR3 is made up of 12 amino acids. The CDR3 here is CAWSVRGNEQYF. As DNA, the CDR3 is TGTGCCTGGAGTGTACGAGGGAACGAGCAGTACTTC.

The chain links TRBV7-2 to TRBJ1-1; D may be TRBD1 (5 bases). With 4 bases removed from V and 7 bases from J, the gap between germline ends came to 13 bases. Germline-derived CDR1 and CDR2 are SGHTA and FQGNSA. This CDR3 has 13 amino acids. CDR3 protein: CASSWGHRFEAFF. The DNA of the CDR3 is TGTGCCAGCAGCTGGGGCCACCGTTTTGAAGCTTTCTTT.

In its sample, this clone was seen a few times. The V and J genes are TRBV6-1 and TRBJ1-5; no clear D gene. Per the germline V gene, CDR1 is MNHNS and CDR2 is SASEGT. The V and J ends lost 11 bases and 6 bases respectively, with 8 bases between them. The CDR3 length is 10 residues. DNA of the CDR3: TGTGCCTCCGGGCTTCAGCCCCAGCATTTT. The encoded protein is CASGLQPQHF.